The T cell receptor (beta chain) under discussion was sequenced for a study of PD-1 blockade in classical Hodgkin lymphoma. The germline V gene encodes CDR1 LNHNV and CDR2 YYDKDF (reference sequence). The V gene lost 1 base and the J gene lost 0 bases, with 10 bases spanning the gap. This CDR3 spans 17 amino acids. The sample's time point: cycle 4 day 1 (C4D1), after around six weeks of nivolumab. Every one of the patients relapsed after autologous stem cell transplantation (brentuximab vedotin exposure was variable). The repertoire was sequenced with immunoSEQ multiplex PCR; TCRdb's copy has only in-frame clones and lacks some. The sample has around 25,000 clones, approximately 68% seen once; the top ten hold 30%. Points on this clone: What it recognizes is unknown.

Notes on the study in general: It was among complete responders that baseline diversity resembled that of newly diagnosed patients.

The sequence was collected from a human donor with classical Hodgkin lymphoma. Sequencing was performed on peripheral blood mononuclear cells (PBMCs), taken before the fourth cycle of nivolumab. The rearrangement joins TRBV15 to TRBJ1-6; D gene ambiguous. CDR3 region: CATSRGGQSSYNSPLHF. The CDR3 nucleotides are TGTGCCACCAGCAGAGGCGGCCAGAGCTCCTATAATTCACCCCTCCACTTT.